The sequence of this T cell receptor beta chain was determined in a study of blood T cell repertoires in COVID-19. Sequencing was performed with immunoSEQ multiplex PCR; in TCRdb, only in-frame clones are kept and a portion is missing. The data show 75,000 to 95,000 clones, with approximately 82% seen just once and 20% to 30% held by the top ten. This clone was found a few times. This CDR3 has 14 amino acids. V lost 5 bases, J lost 5 bases, and 8 bases stayed unmatched. Germline CDR1 is SGHTA and CDR2 is FQGNSA. Sequencing was performed on peripheral blood. This sequence originates from a man between 60 and 70 years old with acute or convalescent COVID-19. The V and J genes are TRBV7-2 and TRBJ1-1, with TRBD1 identical over 7 bases. The CDR3 is CASSQRAGGTEAFF. CDR3 nucleotides: TGTGCCAGCAGCCAGCGGGCAGGGGGGACTGAAGCTTTCTTT.